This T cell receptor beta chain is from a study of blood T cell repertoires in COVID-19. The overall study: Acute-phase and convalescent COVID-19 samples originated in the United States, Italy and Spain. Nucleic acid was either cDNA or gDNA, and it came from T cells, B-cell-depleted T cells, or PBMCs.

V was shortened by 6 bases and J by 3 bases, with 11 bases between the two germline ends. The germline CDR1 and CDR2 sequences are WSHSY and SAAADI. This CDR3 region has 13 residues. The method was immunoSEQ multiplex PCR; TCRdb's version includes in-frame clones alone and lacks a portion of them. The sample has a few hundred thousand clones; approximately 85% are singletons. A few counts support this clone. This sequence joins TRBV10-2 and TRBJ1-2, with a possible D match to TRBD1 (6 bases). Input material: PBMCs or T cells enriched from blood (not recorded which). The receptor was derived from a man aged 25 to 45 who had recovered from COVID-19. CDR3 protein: CASSRGADYGYTF. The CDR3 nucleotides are TGCGCCAGCAGCAGGGGCGCGGACTATGGCTACACCTTC.